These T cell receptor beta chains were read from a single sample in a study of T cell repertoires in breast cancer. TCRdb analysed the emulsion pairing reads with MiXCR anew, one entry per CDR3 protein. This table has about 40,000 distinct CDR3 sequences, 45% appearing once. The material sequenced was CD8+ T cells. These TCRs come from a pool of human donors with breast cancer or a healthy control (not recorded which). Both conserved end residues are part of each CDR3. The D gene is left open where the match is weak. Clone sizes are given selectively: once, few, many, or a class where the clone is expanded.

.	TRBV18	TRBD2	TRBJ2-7	CASPLPGLESPYEQYF	TGTGCCAGCCCACTTCCGGGACTAGAATCCCCCTACGAGCAGTACTTC
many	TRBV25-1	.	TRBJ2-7	CASSGDLYEQYF	TGTGCCAGCAGTGGGGACCTCTACGAGCAGTACTTC
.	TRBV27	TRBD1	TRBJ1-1	CASTLLDRANTPGTEAFF	TGTGCCAGCACTTTACTTGACAGGGCGAATACTCCTGGGACTGAAGCTTTCTTT
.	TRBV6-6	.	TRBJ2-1	CASSYGRSGTYNEQFF	TGTGCCAGCAGTTACGGCCGGTCCGGAACCTACAATGAGCAGTTCTTC
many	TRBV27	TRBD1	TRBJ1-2	CASRRQGEFYGYTF	TGTGCCAGCAGGCGACAGGGGGAGTTTTATGGCTACACCTTC
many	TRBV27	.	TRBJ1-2	CASSLKGNGYTF	TGTGCCAGCAGTTTAAAGGGAAATGGCTACACCTTC
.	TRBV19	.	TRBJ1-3	CASSKQSVSGNTIYF	TGTGCCAGTAGTAAGCAGTCCGTCTCTGGAAACACCATATATTTT
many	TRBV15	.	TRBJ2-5	CATSRREETQYF	TGTGCCACCAGCAGGAGGGAAGAGACCCAGTACTTC
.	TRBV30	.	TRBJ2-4	CAWSVTRNIQYF	TGTGCCTGGAGCGTCACCCGGAACATTCAGTACTTC
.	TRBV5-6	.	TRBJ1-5	CASSPRRVGNQPQHF	TGTGCCAGCAGCCCACGCAGGGTGGGCAATCAGCCCCAGCATTTT
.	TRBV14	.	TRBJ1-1	CASSQASSGRGEAFF	TGTGCCAGCAGCCAAGCATCGAGCGGACGAGGAGAAGCTTTCTTT
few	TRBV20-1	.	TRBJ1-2	CSASAGYGYTF	TGCAGTGCGAGCGCAGGATATGGCTACACCTTC
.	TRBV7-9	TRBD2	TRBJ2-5	CASSLAHGLAGDGGETQYF	TGTGCCAGCAGCTTAGCGCACGGACTAGCGGGAGATGGCGGGGAGACCCAGTACTTC
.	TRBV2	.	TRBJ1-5	CASMRDTNQPQHF	TGTGCCAGCATGCGGGACACGAATCAGCCCCAGCATTTT
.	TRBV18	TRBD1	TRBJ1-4	CASSPGQGTTNEKLLF	TGTGCCAGCTCACCGGGACAGGGGACAACTAATGAAAAACTGCTTTTT
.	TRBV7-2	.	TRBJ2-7	CASSLFRSGAYEQYF	TGTGCCAGCAGCTTATTCCGGTCAGGAGCCTACGAGCAGTACTTC
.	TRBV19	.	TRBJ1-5	CATQTPTDHQPQHF	TGTGCCACCCAAACCCCTACTGACCATCAGCCCCAGCATTTT
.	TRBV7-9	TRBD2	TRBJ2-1	CASRGLAEHYNEQFF	TGTGCCAGCAGGGGACTAGCGGAGCATTACAATGAGCAGTTCTTC
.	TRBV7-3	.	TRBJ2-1	CASSRGPPSDNEQFF	TGTGCCAGCAGCAGAGGACCACCTTCCGACAATGAGCAGTTCTTC
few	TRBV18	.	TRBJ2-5	CASSPGYQETQYF	TGTGCCAGCTCACCGGGGTACCAAGAGACCCAGTACTTC
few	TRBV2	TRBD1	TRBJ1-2	CASSTTGGVGGYTF	TGTGCCAGCAGTACTACAGGGGGCGTCGGTGGCTACACCTTC
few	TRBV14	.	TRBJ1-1	CASSPSNTEAFF	TGTGCCAGCAGCCCGTCGAACACTGAAGCTTTCTTT
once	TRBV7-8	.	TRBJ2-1	CASSLDPTEQLF	TGTGCCAGCAGCTTAGACCCCACTGAGCAGCTCTTC
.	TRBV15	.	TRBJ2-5	CATRGGGGLQETQYF	TGTGCCACCAGAGGCGGAGGGGGCCTCCAAGAGACCCAGTACTTC
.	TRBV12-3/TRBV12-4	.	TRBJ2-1	CASSFSGHGYNEQFF	TGTGCCAGCAGTTTTTCAGGGCACGGGTACAATGAGCAGTTCTTC
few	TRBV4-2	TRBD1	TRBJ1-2	CASSQASGQGADGYTF	TGTGCCAGCAGCCAGGCCTCAGGACAGGGAGCGGATGGCTACACCTTC
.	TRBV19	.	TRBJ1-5	CASSIGAGTSNQPQHF	TGTGCCAGTAGTATCGGGGCAGGGACGAGCAATCAGCCCCAGCATTTT
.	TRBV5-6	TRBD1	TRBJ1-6	CASSLDRGRDNSPLHF	TGTGCCAGCAGCTTGGACAGGGGTAGGGATAATTCACCCCTCCACTTT
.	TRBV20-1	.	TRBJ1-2	CSARRGGDGYTF	TGCAGTGCTAGAAGAGGGGGGGATGGCTACACCTTC
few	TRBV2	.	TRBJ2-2	CASHWTGGNTGELFF	TGTGCCAGCCACTGGACCGGGGGGAACACCGGGGAGCTGTTTTTT
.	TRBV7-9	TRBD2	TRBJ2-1	CASTGLAAYNEQFF	TGTGCCAGCACTGGACTAGCGGCCTACAATGAGCAGTTCTTC
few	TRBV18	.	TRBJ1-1	CASSPDSDSEAFF	TGTGCCAGCTCACCCGACTCGGACAGTGAAGCTTTCTTT
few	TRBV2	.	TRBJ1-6	CASSTGSGVSPLHF	TGTGCCAGCAGCACAGGCTCGGGAGTCTCACCCCTCCACTTT
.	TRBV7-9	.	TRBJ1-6	CASSLSFASAGPPLHF	TGTGCCAGCAGCTTAAGTTTTGCGTCCGCCGGACCACCCCTCCACTTT
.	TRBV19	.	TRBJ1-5	CASSIAQEKPQHF	TGTGCCAGTAGTATCGCCCAGGAGAAGCCCCAGCATTTT
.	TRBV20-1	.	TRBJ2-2	CSASRDRGELFF	TGCAGTGCTAGTCGGGATCGGGGGGAGCTGTTTTTT
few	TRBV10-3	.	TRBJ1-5	CAIKDGVSPQHF	TGTGCCATCAAGGACGGGGTAAGCCCCCAGCATTTT
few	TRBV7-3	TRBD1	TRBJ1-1	CASSMGQVGLEAFF	TGTGCCAGCAGCATGGGACAGGTTGGCCTTGAAGCTTTCTTT
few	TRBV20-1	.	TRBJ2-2	CSVPNLATGELFF	TGCAGTGTGCCCAACTTAGCAACCGGGGAGCTGTTTTTT
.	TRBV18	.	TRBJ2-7	CASPPGLRYEQYF	TGTGCCAGCCCACCTGGACTCCGCTACGAGCAGTACTTC
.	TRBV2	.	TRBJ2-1	CAGRAEWGNEQFF	TGTGCCGGACGGGCTGAGTGGGGGAATGAGCAGTTCTTC
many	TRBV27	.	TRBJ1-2	CASSRGGLPYGYTF	TGTGCCAGCAGTAGGGGTGGACTGCCCTATGGCTACACCTTC
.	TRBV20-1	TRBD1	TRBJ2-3	CSARLPGTGRTDTQYF	TGCAGTGCTAGACTTCCCGGGACAGGGAGGACAGATACGCAGTATTTT
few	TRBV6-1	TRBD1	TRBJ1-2	CASTKGDSLYLNYGYTF	TGTGCCAGCACAAAGGGGGACAGTCTATACCTAAACTATGGCTACACCTTC
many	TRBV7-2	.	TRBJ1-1	CASSLVRDTEAFF	TGTGCCAGCAGCTTAGTACGGGATACTGAAGCTTTCTTT
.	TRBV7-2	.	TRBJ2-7	CASSLVVRGEQYF	TGTGCCAGCAGCTTAGTAGTGCGTGGCGAGCAGTACTTC
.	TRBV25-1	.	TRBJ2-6	CASSAGSRANVLTF	TGTGCCAGCAGTGCTGGCTCTAGGGCCAACGTCCTGACTTTC
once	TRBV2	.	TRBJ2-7	CASSERLEGEQYF	TGTGCCAGCAGTGAAAGACTGGAGGGGGAGCAGTACTTC
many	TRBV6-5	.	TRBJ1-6	CASSSRTSPLHF	TGTGCCAGCAGTTCCCGGACTTCACCCCTCCACTTT
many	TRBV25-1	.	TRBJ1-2	CASSEMDHGYGYTF	TGTGCCAGCAGTGAGATGGACCATGGCTATGGCTACACCTTC
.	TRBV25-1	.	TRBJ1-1	CASSELAGNTEAFF	TGTGCCAGCAGTGAATTAGCAGGGAACACTGAAGCTTTCTTT
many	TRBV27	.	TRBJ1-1	CASTRDTMNTEAFF	TGTGCCAGCACCCGGGACACCATGAACACTGAAGCTTTCTTT
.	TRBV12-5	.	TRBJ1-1	CASGLLPNTEAFF	TGTGCTAGTGGTTTGCTGCCGAACACTGAAGCTTTCTTT